This T cell receptor (beta chain) appears in the sequencing data of a study of cytomegalovirus exposure and HLA in healthy donors. Germline lookup yields CDR1 SEHNR and CDR2 FQNEAQ (reference sequence). This CDR3 contains 13 residues. Trimming removed 5 bases from V and 4 bases from J, with 11 bases in between. Amplification used 60 Vbeta primers and 13 Jbeta primers. Using immunoSEQ multiplex PCR, the repertoire was profiled, and TCRdb retains in-frame clones only, with some absent. The data hold over 200,000 clones, with 75% observed a single time. V and J are TRBV7-9 and TRBJ1-1, with D possibly matching TRBD1 (5 bases). The sequencing sample was made of PBMCs. This receptor was identified in a woman in her 30s in good health and CMV-seronegative. This CDR3 reads CASSRGGTTEAFF. DNA for the CDR3: TGTGCCAGCAGCCGGGGGGGGACCACTGAAGCTTTCTTT.